The 25 T cell receptor beta chains below all came from one sample that was sequenced in a study of shared clonotypes between healthy human individuals. Produced via immunoSEQ multiplex PCR; TCRdb's table is partial and in-frame only. The table includes about 2,100,000 clones, about 92% detected once. Terminally differentiated effector memory CD45RA+ cells were excluded from the naive CD8 cells, which were CD45RO-negative and positively selected for CCR7. The sequencing sample was made of naive CD8+ T cells from PBMCs. These receptors all come from a young man in good health. Some clones in this sample may be carry-over from other donors' samples.

The chain uses TRBV28 and TRBJ2-1, with D tentatively TRBD2 (5 bases). Trimming pared 6 bases from V and 2 bases from J, leaving 17 bases between. From germline, CDR1 is MDHEN and CDR2 SYDVKM. This CDR3 is built from 16 residues. The CDR3 loop is CASSPTQPGTYNEQFF. Written as DNA, the CDR3 is TGTGCCAGCAGCCCAACCCAACCGGGGACCTACAATGAGCAGTTCTTC.

This chain connects TRBV7-2 to TRBJ2-7; 7 bases fit TRBD2. CDR1 is SGHTA and CDR2 is FQGNSA in the germline V gene. The CDR3 spans 18 residues. J was trimmed by 2 bases and V by 2 bases; bases with no gene match: 15. This CDR3 reads CASSLPEQFSAGAYEQYF. DNA for the CDR3: TGTGCCAGCAGCTTACCCGAACAGTTTTCTGCGGGAGCCTACGAGCAGTACTTC.

V gene TRBV6-5 combines with J gene TRBJ1-1; a weak D match, TRBD1 (5 bases). V lost 1 base to trimming and J lost 8 bases, with 11 bases between them. Germline CDR1 and CDR2: MNHEY and SVGAGI. This CDR3 has 13 residues. The CDR3 protein is CASSYFGGTEAFF. In DNA form, the CDR3 reads TGTGCCAGCAGTTACTTTGGGGGGACCGAAGCTTTCTTT.

The chain carries TRBV7-6 and TRBJ1-3; 7 bases match TRBD1. The germline V gene encodes CDR1 SGHVS and CDR2 FNYEAQ. This CDR3 comprises 19 residues. Germline trimming cut 1 base from V and 3 bases from J; bases unmatched to any gene: 15. CDR3 protein: CASSLGPPSRQGGGNTIYF. In DNA, the CDR3 is TGTGCCAGCAGCTTAGGTCCCCCCTCGAGGCAGGGGGGTGGAAACACCATATATTTT.

This clone was found a few times. The J gene is TRBJ2-1, the V gene TRBV27; D is perhaps TRBD1 or TRBD2 (5 bases each). This CDR3 is 12 amino acids long. With 5 bases removed from V and 7 bases from J, the gap between germline ends came to 9 bases. The V gene's germline CDR1 is MNHEY and CDR2 SMNVEV (reference sequence). The CDR3 coding sequence is TGTGCCAGCAGTCAATGGGGGAATGAGCAGTTCTTC. This codes for CASSQWGNEQFF.

This sequence joins TRBV6-5 and TRBJ2-7; TRBD1 aligns across 7 bases. CDR1 and CDR2 from the germline V gene are MNHEY and SVGAGI. Trimming took 8 bases from V and 5 from J; bases not matched to a gene: 12. The CDR3 covers 14 residues. The CDR3 sequence is CASAEGDSSHEQYF. The CDR3 bases are TGTGCCAGCGCCGAGGGGGACAGTAGCCACGAGCAGTACTTC.

The rearrangement joins TRBV4-3 to TRBJ2-1; 13 nucleotides agree with TRBD2. Looked up from germline, CDR1 is LGHNA and CDR2 is YSLEER. This CDR3 is 15 amino acids long. V lost 4 bases, J lost 12 bases, and 9 bases stayed unmatched. The CDR3 DNA follows: TGCGCCAGCAGCCCAATACTAGCGGGAGGGCCTCTGCAGTTCTTC. As protein: CASSPILAGGPLQFF.

The genes are TRBV5-4 and TRBJ2-7; 10 bases are shared with TRBD1. Trimming took 1 base from V and 4 from J; bases not matched to a gene: 11. The CDR3 is 17 residues long. CDR1 and CDR2 (germline): SGHNT, YYREEE (reference sequence). CDR3 loop: CASSLTFPGQGFYEQYF. The CDR3 bases are TGTGCCAGCAGCTTGACGTTCCCGGGACAGGGGTTTTACGAGCAGTACTTC.

This chain uses TRBV11-2 with TRBJ1-1; 7 bases line up with TRBD1. The germline V gene encodes CDR1 SGHAT and CDR2 FQNNGV. The CDR3 is 16 amino acids. With 1 base clipped from V and 6 bases from J, the junction kept 11 bases outside the gene matches. This CDR3 reads CASSLGAGRGGPEAFF. The CDR3 bases are TGTGCCAGCAGCTTAGGGGCAGGGAGAGGGGGCCCTGAAGCTTTCTTT.

The J gene is TRBJ2-7, the V gene TRBV5-4; no clear D. CDR1 SGHNT and CDR2 YYREEE come from the germline V gene (reference sequence). The CDR3 loop spans 13 amino acids. The V end lost 4 bases, the J end lost 4 bases, and 12 bases lay between the germline ends. The CDR3 region has the DNA TGTGCCAGCAGCCCTGACCTTACTTACGAGCAGTACTTC. It is translated as CASSPDLTYEQYF. Combining the CDR3 with reference TRBV5-4 and TRBJ2-7 gives the whole variable domain ETGVTQSPTHLIKTRGQQVTLRCSSQSGHNTVSWYQQALGQGPQFIFQYYREEENGRGNFPPRFSGLQFPNYSSELNVNALELDDSALYLCASSPDLTYEQYFGPGTRLTVT.

This CDR3 reads CSVEFQGTATDTQYF. Here the CDR3 DNA reads TGCAGCGTTGAATTTCAGGGGACAGCCACAGATACGCAGTATTTT. The chain links TRBV29-1 to TRBJ2-3; 7 bases are shared with TRBD1. This CDR3 comprises 15 residues. The J segment lost 2 bases and the V segment lost 2 bases, leaving 7 bases of the junction unmatched. The germline gives CDR1 SQVTM, CDR2 ANQGSEA.

This clone was observed once. V is TRBV28 and J is TRBJ2-7; D is unresolved. The CDR3 contains 14 residues. Between the trimmed V and J ends, which lost 5 bases and 0 bases, there was a span of 11 bases. Per germline, CDR1 MDHEN and CDR2 SYDVKM. The CDR3 loop is CASSGRAVSYEQYF. The CDR3 coding sequence is TGTGCCAGCAGTGGAAGGGCGGTCTCCTACGAGCAGTACTTC.

In its sample, this clone was seen once. The chain recombines TRBV7-8 with TRBJ2-7; 9 bases are a match to TRBD1. CDR1 and CDR2 from the germline V gene are SGHVS and FQNEAQ. The CDR3 spans 19 residues. V lost 5 bases, J lost 3 bases, and 20 bases stayed unmatched. CDR3 coding DNA: TGTGCCAGCAGCAGCACGGGACAGGGTCGGACTAGGGGAGACTACGAGCAGTACTTC. Translation: CASSSTGQGRTRGDYEQYF.

The V and J genes are TRBV27 and TRBJ1-5; D remains ambiguous. V was cut by 5 bases and J by 4 bases, with 12 bases left in between. Germline lookup yields CDR1 MNHEY and CDR2 SMNVEV (reference sequence). The CDR3 runs to 14 residues. The CDR3 loop is CASSPGGRNQPQHF. The CDR3 region has the DNA TGTGCCAGCAGTCCGGGAGGGAGAAATCAGCCCCAGCATTTT.

This sequence joins TRBV13 and TRBJ2-1; 8 bases map to TRBD1. Germline values: CDR1 PRHDT, CDR2 FYEKMQ (reference sequence). This CDR3 comprises 14 residues. The junction had 6 bases not matched to a gene; V was cut back by 5 bases and J by 6 bases. This CDR3 reads CASSEDRGGNEQFF. The CDR3 DNA follows: TGTGCCAGCAGCGAAGACAGGGGCGGCAATGAGCAGTTCTTC.

This chain uses TRBV7-9 with TRBJ2-1; perhaps TRBD1 as D (6 bases). CDR3 size: 14 residues. V shed 3 bases and J shed 5 bases, with 11 bases lying between them. Germline V CDR1 and CDR2: SEHNR, FQNEAQ (reference sequence). This CDR3 reads CASSFGGPNNEQFF. The CDR3 region has the DNA TGTGCCAGCAGCTTTGGGGGCCCCAACAATGAGCAGTTCTTC.

This chain uses TRBV2 with TRBJ2-1; 9 bases are a match to TRBD2. The ends lost 5 bases at V and 1 base at J; junction bases unmatched: 0. CDR3 size: 14 residues. The V gene's germline CDR1 is SNHLY and CDR2 FYNNEI. CDR3 bases: TGTGCCAGCAGTAGCGGGAGGTCCTACAATGAGCAGTTCTTC. Translation gives CASSSGRSYNEQFF.

The chain carries TRBV5-6 and TRBJ1-3; 9 positions agree with TRBD1. V was pared by 0 bases and J by 8 bases, with 9 bases of the junction left unmatched. The CDR3 spans 16 residues. CDR1 and CDR2 from the germline V gene are SGHDT and YYEEEE. In nucleotides, the CDR3 is TGTGCCAGCAGCTTGGGGGTCCGACAGGGGGTAGACACCATATATTTT. Translation: CASSLGVRQGVDTIYF.

This chain connects TRBV4-2 to TRBJ1-5, with unresolved D. In germline, CDR1 is LGHNA, CDR2 YNFKEQ. Trimming removed 0 bases from V and 5 bases from J, with 11 bases in between. The length of the CDR3 is 15 residues. CDR3 residues: CASSQDLPHYQPQHF. The DNA for the CDR3 is TGTGCCAGCAGCCAAGATCTCCCCCACTATCAGCCCCAGCATTTT.

The CDR3 bases are TGCAGCGCCTGTGATGGAGTAACTAATGAAAAACTGTTTTTT. It is translated as CSACDGVTNEKLFF. The chain carries TRBV29-1 and TRBJ1-4, with D hard to call. This CDR3 contains 14 residues. Trimming took 7 bases from V and 1 from J, leaving 13 bases between them. Germline values: CDR1 SQVTM, CDR2 ANQGSEA.

The gene calls are TRBV29-1 and TRBJ2-1; 9 nucleotides align to TRBD2. From germline, CDR1 is SQVTM and CDR2 ANQGSEA. The V and J ends lost 7 bases and 8 bases, in that order; junction bases with no gene match: 15. CDR3 length equals 15 residues. CDR3 loop: CSAKTWASGNDEQFF. The CDR3 DNA reads TGCAGCGCTAAAACGTGGGCTAGCGGGAATGATGAGCAGTTCTTC.

This chain connects TRBV14 to TRBJ2-1; D unresolved. Germline values: CDR1 SGHDN, CDR2 FVKESK. V was clipped by 1 base and J by 0 bases, with 13 bases between them. The CDR3 is made up of 17 amino acids. CDR3 amino acids: CASSQGTRKLSYNEQFF. The CDR3 DNA reads TGTGCCAGCAGCCAAGGGACCAGAAAACTCTCCTACAATGAGCAGTTCTTC.

This sequence joins TRBV28 and TRBJ1-1; no definite D call. CDR1 is MDHEN, CDR2 SYDVKM, per germline. Trimming shortened V by 2 bases and J by 1 base, and 11 bases separated the two germline ends. The CDR3 length is 15 residues. CDR3 bases: TGTGCCAGCAGTTTAAGTCGGGCGGAGAACACTGAAGCTTTCTTT. Encoded protein: CASSLSRAENTEAFF. The whole variable domain, filled in from reference TRBV28 and TRBJ1-1, reads DVKVTQSSRYLVKRTGEKVFLECVQDMDHENMFWYRQDPGLGLRLIYFSYDVKMKEKGDIPEGYSVSREKKERFSLILESASTNQTSMYLCASSLSRAENTEAFFGQGTRLTVV.

The CDR3 protein is CASRPDGPFYGYTF. The DNA of the CDR3 is TGCGCCAGCAGACCCGACGGTCCCTTCTATGGCTACACCTTC. The rearrangement joins TRBV5-1 to TRBJ1-2; D not resolved. Germline CDR1 SGHRS, CDR2 YFSETQ. The CDR3 is 14 residues long. Trimming cost V 5 bases and J 4 bases, with 15 bases left between them.

The rearrangement links TRBV5-4 to TRBJ2-1; tentative D call: TRBD2 (6 bases). The CDR3 totals 16 residues. Germline V gene data show CDR1 as SGHNT and CDR2 as YYREEE (reference sequence). V lost 1 base and J lost 5, with 16 bases in between. CDR3 DNA sequence: TGTGCCAGCAGCTTGAGGGGCGGGGCTTGGGACAATGAGCAGTTCTTC. It yields the protein CASSLRGGAWDNEQFF.